The next 10 T cell receptor beta chains were all read from a single sample in a study of cytomegalovirus exposure and HLA in healthy donors. Clones were read by immunoSEQ multiplex PCR, and TCRdb kept only the in-frame ones, dropping some. Seen here are some 170,000 clones, approximately 89% observed once, and the top ten hold 2% to 3%. Sequencing was performed on PBMCs. The receptors here all came from a man between 18 and 29 years old in good health and CMV-seropositive.

V and J are TRBV11-2 and TRBJ1-1; no firm D call. Germline V gene lookup returns CDR1 SGHAT and CDR2 FQNNGV. The ends were cut back, 3 bases at V and 1 base at J, with 12 bases in the middle. The CDR3 length is 15 residues. The CDR3 coding sequence is TGTGCCAGCAGCTTTAGCGGGCAGTCGAACACTGAAGCTTTCTTT. Protein sequence: CASSFSGQSNTEAFF. Variable domain in full (rest from reference TRBV11-2 and TRBJ1-1): EAGVAQSPRYKIIEKRQSVAFWCNPISGHATLYWYQQILGQGPKLLIQFQNNGVVDDSQLPKDRFSAERLKGVDSTLKIQPAKLEDSAVYLCASSFSGQSNTEAFFGQGTRLTVV.

This clone appeared a single time. The rearrangement joins TRBV9 to TRBJ1-2; no firm D call. The CDR3 length is 16 residues. V was trimmed by 0 bases and J by 2 bases, leaving 14 bases between them. Germline V lookup: CDR1 SGDLS, CDR2 YYNGEE. This CDR3 is CASSVGGQSYNYGYTF. CDR3 bases: TGTGCCAGCAGCGTAGGAGGGCAGTCCTACAACTATGGCTACACCTTC.

The chain recombines TRBV4-2 with TRBJ2-3; 9 nucleotides line up with TRBD1. The trim removed 8 bases at V and 5 bases at J, leaving 8 bases unmatched. CDR1 LGHNA and CDR2 YNFKEQ come from the germline V gene. The CDR3 is made up of 14 amino acids. CDR3: CASGSRTGEDTQYF. CDR3 coding DNA: TGTGCCAGCGGTTCCCGGACAGGGGAAGATACGCAGTATTTT.

The chain couples TRBV29-1 to TRBJ2-1, with 7 bases identical to TRBD1. The CDR3 loop spans 12 amino acids. V trimming: 4 bases; J trimming: 8 bases; junction bases outside the gene matches: 5. In germline, CDR1 is SQVTM, CDR2 ANQGSEA. CDR3 amino acids: CSVAGTVDEQFF. The CDR3 DNA reads as TGCAGCGTTGCCGGGACAGTGGATGAGCAGTTCTTC.

This rearrangement joins TRBV7-8 to TRBJ2-7; maybe TRBD2 (6 bases). The CDR3 runs to 15 residues. CDR1 is SGHVS and CDR2 is FQNEAQ in the germline V gene. The V and J ends lost 4 bases and 6 bases respectively, with 19 bases between them. The CDR3 reads CASSSDGGPSREQYF. Written as DNA, the CDR3 is TGTGCCAGCAGCTCCGATGGAGGGCCGAGTCGCGAGCAGTACTTC.

The chain carries TRBV5-1 and TRBJ1-1; 12 nucleotides match TRBD1. Germline V gene lookup returns CDR1 SGHRS and CDR2 YFSETQ. J was trimmed by 3 bases and V by 4 bases; bases with no gene match: 4. The CDR3 has 15 residues. The CDR3 is CASSPGQGAYTEAFF. The CDR3 DNA reads as TGCGCCAGCAGCCCGGGACAGGGGGCCTACACTGAAGCTTTCTTT.

V is TRBV27 and J is TRBJ2-2; TRBD1 agrees at 7 bases. V was clipped by 6 bases and J by 4 bases; unmatched bases: 14. The CDR3 is 17 amino acids. The germline gives CDR1 MNHEY, CDR2 SMNVEV (reference sequence). In DNA form, the CDR3 reads TGTGCCAGCAGCGTGGCCGGGTACAGGGGTTCCACCGGGGAGCTGTTTTTT. As protein: CASSVAGYRGSTGELFF.

The chain couples TRBV2 to TRBJ2-7, with D hard to call. Germline CDR1 reads SNHLY; CDR2 reads FYNNEI. V was clipped by 7 bases and J by 3 bases, with 10 bases between them. The CDR3 loop spans 12 amino acids. The CDR3: CASTGRLYEQYF. The CDR3 DNA reads as TGTGCCAGCACCGGCAGGCTCTACGAGCAGTACTTC.

The rearrangement uses TRBV7-9 and TRBJ1-5; no reliable D call. The CDR3 length is 12 residues. The germline V gene has CDR1 SEHNR and CDR2 FQNEAQ (reference sequence). V was shortened by 2 bases and J by 4 bases, with 3 bases between the two germline ends. CDR3 residues: CASSLLNQPQHF. The DNA of the CDR3 is TGTGCCAGCAGCTTATTAAATCAGCCCCAGCATTTT.

This chain connects TRBV15 to TRBJ2-7; 8 bases line up with TRBD2. Trimming cost V 1 base and J 11 bases; bases outside gene matches: 10. Per germline, CDR1 LNHNV and CDR2 YYDKDF (reference sequence). CDR3 size: 14 residues. The CDR3 DNA sequence: TGTGCCACCAGCAGAGGCGCAGCGGGAGCCGTTAAGTACTTC. This encodes CATSRGAAGAVKYF.